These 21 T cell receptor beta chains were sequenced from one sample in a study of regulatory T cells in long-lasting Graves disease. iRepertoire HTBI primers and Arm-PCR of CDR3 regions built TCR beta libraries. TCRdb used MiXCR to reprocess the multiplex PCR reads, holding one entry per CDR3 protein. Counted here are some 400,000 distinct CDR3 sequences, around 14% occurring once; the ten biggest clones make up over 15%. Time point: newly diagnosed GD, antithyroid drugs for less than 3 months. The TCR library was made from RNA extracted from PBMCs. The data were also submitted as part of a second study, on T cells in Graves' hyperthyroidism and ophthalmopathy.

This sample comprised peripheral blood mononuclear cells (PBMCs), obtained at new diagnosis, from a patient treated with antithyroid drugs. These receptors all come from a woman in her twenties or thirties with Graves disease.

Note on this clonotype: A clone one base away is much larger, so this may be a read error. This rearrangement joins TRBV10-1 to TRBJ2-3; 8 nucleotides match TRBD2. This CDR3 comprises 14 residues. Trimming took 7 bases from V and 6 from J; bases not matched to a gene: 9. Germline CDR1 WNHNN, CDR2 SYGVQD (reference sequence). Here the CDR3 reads CASIQSGSGDTQYF. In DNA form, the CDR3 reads TGCGCCAGCATCCAAAGCGGGAGTGGGGATACGCAGTATTTT.

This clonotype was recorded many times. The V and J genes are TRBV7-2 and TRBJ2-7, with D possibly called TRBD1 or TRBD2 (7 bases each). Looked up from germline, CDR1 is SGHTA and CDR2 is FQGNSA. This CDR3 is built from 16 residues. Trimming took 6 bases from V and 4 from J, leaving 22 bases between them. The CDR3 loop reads CASSQGGGVLRYEQYF. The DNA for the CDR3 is TGTGCCAGCAGTCAGGGGGGGGGGGTACTGCGGTACGAGCAGTACTTC.

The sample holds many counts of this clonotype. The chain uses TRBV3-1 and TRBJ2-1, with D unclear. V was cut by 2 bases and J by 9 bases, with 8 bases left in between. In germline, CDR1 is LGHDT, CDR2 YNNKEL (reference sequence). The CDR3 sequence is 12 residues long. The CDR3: CASSQLVGEQFF. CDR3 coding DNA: TGTGCCAGCAGCCAACTGGTGGGTGAGCAGTTCTTC.

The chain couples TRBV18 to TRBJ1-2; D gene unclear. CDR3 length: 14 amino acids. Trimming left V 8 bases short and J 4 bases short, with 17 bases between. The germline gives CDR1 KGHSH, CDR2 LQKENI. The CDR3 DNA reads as TGTGCCAGCAGCCAAGGTCCAGGCCGCTATGGCTACACCTTC. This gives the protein CASSQGPGRYGYTF.

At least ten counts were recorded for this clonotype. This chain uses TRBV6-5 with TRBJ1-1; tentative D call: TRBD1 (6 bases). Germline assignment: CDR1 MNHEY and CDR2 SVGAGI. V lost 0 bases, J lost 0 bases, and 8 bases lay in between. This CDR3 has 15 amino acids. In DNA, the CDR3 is TGTGCCAGCAGTTACTCGACAGGACTGAACACTGAAGCTTTCTTT. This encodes CASSYSTGLNTEAFF.

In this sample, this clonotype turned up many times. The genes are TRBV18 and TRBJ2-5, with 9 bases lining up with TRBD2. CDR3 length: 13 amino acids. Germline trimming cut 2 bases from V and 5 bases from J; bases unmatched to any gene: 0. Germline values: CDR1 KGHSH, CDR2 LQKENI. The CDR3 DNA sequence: TGTGCCAGCTCACCAAGCGGGGGGGAGACCCAGTACTTC. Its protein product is CASSPSGGETQYF.

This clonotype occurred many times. The CDR3 nucleotides read TGCGCCAGCAGCTTGGACAACCTAGGCCCAGAAGCTTTCTTT. It specifies CASSLDNLGPEAFF. The rearrangement uses TRBV5-1 and TRBJ1-1; D is unresolved. Trimming left V 0 bases short and J 8 bases short, with 14 bases between. CDR3 length: 14 residues. Germline V gene lookup returns CDR1 SGHRS and CDR2 YFSETQ.

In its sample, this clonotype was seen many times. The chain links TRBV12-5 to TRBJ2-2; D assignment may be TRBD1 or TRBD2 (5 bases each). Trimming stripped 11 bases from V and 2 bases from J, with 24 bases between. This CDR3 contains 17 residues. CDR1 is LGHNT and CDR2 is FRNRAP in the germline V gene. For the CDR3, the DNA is TGTGCTGATATGTGGGCAGGGAAAGAGGGCAACACCGGGGAGCTGTTTTTT. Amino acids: CADMWAGKEGNTGELFF.

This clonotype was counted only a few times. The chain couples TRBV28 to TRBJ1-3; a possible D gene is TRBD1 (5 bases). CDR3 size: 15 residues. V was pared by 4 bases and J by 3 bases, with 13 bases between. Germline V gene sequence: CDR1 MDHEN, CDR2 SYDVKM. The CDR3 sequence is CASSSLGDGGNTIYF. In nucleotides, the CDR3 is TGTGCCAGCAGTTCCCTTGGGGACGGTGGAAACACCATATATTTT.

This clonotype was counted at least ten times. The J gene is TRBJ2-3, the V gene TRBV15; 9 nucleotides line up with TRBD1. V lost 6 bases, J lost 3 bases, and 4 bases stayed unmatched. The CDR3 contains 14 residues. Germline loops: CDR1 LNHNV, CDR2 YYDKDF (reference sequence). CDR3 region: CATSGTGSTDTQYF. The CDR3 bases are TGTGCCACCAGTGGGACAGGGTCAACAGATACGCAGTATTTT.

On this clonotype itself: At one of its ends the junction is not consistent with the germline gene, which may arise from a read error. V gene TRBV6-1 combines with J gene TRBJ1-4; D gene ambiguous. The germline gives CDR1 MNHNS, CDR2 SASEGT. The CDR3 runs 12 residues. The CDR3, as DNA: TGTGCCAGCGGGGTGGGAGGTGAAAAACTGGTTTTT. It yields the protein CASGVGGEKLVF.

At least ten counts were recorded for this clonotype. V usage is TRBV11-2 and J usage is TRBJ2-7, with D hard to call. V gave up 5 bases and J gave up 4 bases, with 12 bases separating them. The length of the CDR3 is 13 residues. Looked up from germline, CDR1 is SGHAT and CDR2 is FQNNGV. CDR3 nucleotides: TGTGCCAGCAGCCGCGTCGACGGGTACGAGCAGTACTTC. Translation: CASSRVDGYEQYF.

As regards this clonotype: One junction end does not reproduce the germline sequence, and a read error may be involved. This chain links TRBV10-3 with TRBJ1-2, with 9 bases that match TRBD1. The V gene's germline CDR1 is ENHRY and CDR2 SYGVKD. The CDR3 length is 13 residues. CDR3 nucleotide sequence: TGTGCCACCAGTCCGGGACAGGGATATGGCTACACCTTC. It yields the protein CATSPGQGYGYTF.

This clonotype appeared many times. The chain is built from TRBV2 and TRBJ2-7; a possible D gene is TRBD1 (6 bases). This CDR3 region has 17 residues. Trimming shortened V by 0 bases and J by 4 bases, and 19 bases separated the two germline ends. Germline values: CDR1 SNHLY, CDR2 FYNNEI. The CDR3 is CASSEALPTGNRYEQYF. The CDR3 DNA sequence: TGTGCCAGCAGTGAAGCGCTTCCTACAGGGAATAGGTACGAGCAGTACTTC.

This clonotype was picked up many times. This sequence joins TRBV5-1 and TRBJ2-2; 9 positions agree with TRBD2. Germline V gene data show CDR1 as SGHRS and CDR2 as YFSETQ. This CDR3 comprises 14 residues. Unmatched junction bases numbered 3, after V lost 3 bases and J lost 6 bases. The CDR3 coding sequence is TGCGCCAGCAGCTCGGCGGGAGGGCCCGGGGAGCTGTTTTTT. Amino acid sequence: CASSSAGGPGELFF.

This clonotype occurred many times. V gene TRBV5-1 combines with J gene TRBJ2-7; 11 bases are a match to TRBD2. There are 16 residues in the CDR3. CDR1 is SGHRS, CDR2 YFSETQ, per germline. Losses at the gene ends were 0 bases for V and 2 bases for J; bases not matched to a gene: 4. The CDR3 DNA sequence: TGCGCCAGCAGCTTGGGGGGACTAGCGGTTACCTACGAGCAGTACTTC. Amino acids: CASSLGGLAVTYEQYF. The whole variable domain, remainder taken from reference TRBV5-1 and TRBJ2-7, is KAGVTQTPRYLIKTRGQQVTLSCSPISGHRSVSWYQQTPGQGLQFLFEYFSETQRNKGNFPGRFSGRQFSNSRSEMNVSTLELGDSALYLCASSLGGLAVTYEQYFGPGTRLTVT.

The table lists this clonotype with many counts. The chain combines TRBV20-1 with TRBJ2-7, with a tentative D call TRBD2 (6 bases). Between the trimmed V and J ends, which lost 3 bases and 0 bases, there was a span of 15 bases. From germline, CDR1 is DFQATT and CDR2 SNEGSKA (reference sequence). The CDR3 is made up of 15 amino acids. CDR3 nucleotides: TGCAGTGCTAGGGGCGGGACGGGAAACTCCTACGAGCAGTACTTC. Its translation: CSARGGTGNSYEQYF.

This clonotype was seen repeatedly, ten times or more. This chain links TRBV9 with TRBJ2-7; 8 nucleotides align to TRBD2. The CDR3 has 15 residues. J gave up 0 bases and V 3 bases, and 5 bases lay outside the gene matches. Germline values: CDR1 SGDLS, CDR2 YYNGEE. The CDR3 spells CASSAAGTSSYEQYF. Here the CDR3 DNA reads TGTGCCAGCAGCGCGGCCGGGACTAGCTCCTACGAGCAGTACTTC.

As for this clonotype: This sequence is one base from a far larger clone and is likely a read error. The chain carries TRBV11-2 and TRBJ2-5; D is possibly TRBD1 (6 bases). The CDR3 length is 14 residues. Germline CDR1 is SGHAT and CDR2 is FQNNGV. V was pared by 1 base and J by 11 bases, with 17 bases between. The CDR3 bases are TGTGCCAGCAGCTTAGGACAGGACAACAATGAGCAGTACTTC. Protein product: CASSLGQDNNEQYF.

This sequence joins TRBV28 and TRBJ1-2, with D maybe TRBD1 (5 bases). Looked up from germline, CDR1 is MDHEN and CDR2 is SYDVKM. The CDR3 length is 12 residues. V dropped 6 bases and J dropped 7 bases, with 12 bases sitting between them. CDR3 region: CASSTIRVGYTF. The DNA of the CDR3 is TGTGCCAGCAGCACGATCAGGGTTGGCTACACCTTC.

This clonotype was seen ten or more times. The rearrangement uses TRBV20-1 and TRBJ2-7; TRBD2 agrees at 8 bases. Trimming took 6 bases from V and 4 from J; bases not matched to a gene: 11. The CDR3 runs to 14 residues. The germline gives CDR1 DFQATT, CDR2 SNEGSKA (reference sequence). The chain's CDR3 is CSALRTGTSYEQYF. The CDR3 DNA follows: TGCAGTGCCCTACGCACCGGGACTAGTTACGAGCAGTACTTC.